This entry lists 27 T cell receptor beta chains sequenced from one sample in a study of cytomegalovirus exposure and HLA in healthy donors. A multiplex PCR was run with 60 Vbeta primers and 13 Jbeta primers. The protocol was immunoSEQ multiplex PCR, while the TCRdb copy is restricted to in-frame clones and leaves out a portion. The table has 25,000 to 35,000 clones, about 83% seen once; the top ten hold under 3%. Sequenced sample: PBMCs. The receptors come from a boy between 5 and 17 years old in good health and CMV-seronegative.

This sequence joins TRBV19 and TRBJ2-1, with D possibly being TRBD2 (5 bases). Per germline, CDR1 LNHDA and CDR2 SQIVND (reference sequence). V was clipped by 5 bases and J by 10 bases, with 15 bases between them. This CDR3 spans 13 amino acids. CDR3 nucleotides: TGTGCCAGTAGTCTCGACCTCTCGGGAGAGCAGTTCTTC. Residues: CASSLDLSGEQFF.

CDR3 sequence: CASSFRDSADTGELFF. The CDR3 DNA is TGTGCCAGCAGCTTCAGGGACTCGGCGGACACCGGGGAGCTGTTTTTT. This rearrangement joins TRBV5-5 to TRBJ2-2; D may be TRBD2 (6 bases). The CDR3 sequence is 16 residues long. The V end lost 2 bases, the J end lost 3 bases, and 14 bases lay between the germline ends. The germline V gene encodes CDR1 SGHKS and CDR2 YYEKEE (reference sequence).

The chain is built from TRBV7-9 and TRBJ1-5; no firm D call. This CDR3 is 15 amino acids long. CDR1 SEHNR and CDR2 FQNEAQ come from the germline V gene (reference sequence). Deletions cut 3 bases from V and 5 bases from J, with 14 bases between. The CDR3 region has the DNA TGTGCCAGCAGCTTTTCGTGGGCGAGCCATCAGCCCCAGCATTTT. This translates into CASSFSWASHQPQHF. The whole variable domain, remainder taken from reference TRBV7-9 and TRBJ1-5, is DTGVSQNPRHKITKRGQNVTFRCDPISEHNRLYWYRQTLGQGPEFLTYFQNEAQLEKSRLLSDRFSAERPKGSFSTLEIQRTEQGDSAMYLCASSFSWASHQPQHFGDGTRLSIL.

This clone was observed once. This chain links TRBV5-1 with TRBJ1-2; 11 bases align to TRBD1. V was clipped by 0 bases and J by 2 bases; unmatched bases: 3. The CDR3 length is 16 residues. The V gene's germline CDR1 is SGHRS and CDR2 YFSETQ. CDR3 protein: CASSLGRDRGNYGYTF. The DNA for the CDR3 is TGCGCCAGCAGCTTGGGGCGGGACAGGGGGAACTATGGCTACACCTTC. Based on the CDR3 plus reference TRBV5-1 and TRBJ1-2, the full variable domain is KAGVTQTPRYLIKTRGQQVTLSCSPISGHRSVSWYQQTPGQGLQFLFEYFSETQRNKGNFPGRFSGRQFSNSRSEMNVSTLELGDSALYLCASSLGRDRGNYGYTFGSGTRLTVV.

This chain links TRBV5-1 with TRBJ2-5; 9 bases map to TRBD2. The V segment lost 0 bases and the J segment 7 bases; nucleotides outside the gene matches: 7. The CDR3 extends over 15 amino acids. Per the germline V gene, CDR1 is SGHRS and CDR2 is YFSETQ. The CDR3 DNA reads TGCGCCAGCAGCTTGGATGTGACTAGCGGAGGGACCCAGTACTTC. Residues: CASSLDVTSGGTQYF. The full variable domain, with the rest looked up from reference TRBV5-1 and TRBJ2-5, is KAGVTQTPRYLIKTRGQQVTLSCSPISGHRSVSWYQQTPGQGLQFLFEYFSETQRNKGNFPGRFSGRQFSNSRSEMNVSTLELGDSALYLCASSLDVTSGGTQYFGPGTRLLVL.

The CDR3 spells CASSYSLQADTQYF. The CDR3 DNA reads as TGTGCCAGCAGTTACTCTCTCCAGGCCGATACGCAGTATTTT. The chain uses TRBV6-6 and TRBJ2-3; D is uncertain. Trimming stripped 0 bases from V and 6 bases from J, with 10 bases between. Germline-derived CDR1 and CDR2 are MNHNY and SVGAGI (reference sequence). The length of the CDR3 is 14 residues.

The chain combines TRBV4-2 with TRBJ1-5; D not certain. Germline CDR1 is LGHNA and CDR2 is YNFKEQ. The CDR3 covers 16 residues. The V end lost 0 bases, the J end lost 0 bases, and 9 bases lay between the germline ends. The CDR3 sequence is CASSQEYAYSNQPQHF. The DNA of the CDR3 is TGTGCCAGCAGCCAAGAGTACGCGTATAGCAATCAGCCCCAGCATTTT.

This chain joins TRBV19 and TRBJ2-7; TRBD1 matches at 10 bases. The germline gives CDR1 LNHDA, CDR2 SQIVND (reference sequence). The CDR3 is 16 amino acids. V lost 4 bases and J lost 3; bases outside the gene matches: 9. The CDR3 DNA is TGTGCCAGTAGTAGGCAGGGACAGGGGAGTTACTACGAGCAGTACTTC. As protein: CASSRQGQGSYYEQYF.

The sample holds a few counts of this clone. The V and J genes are TRBV5-6 and TRBJ1-1; possibly TRBD1 for D (5 bases). Germline CDR1 reads SGHDT; CDR2 reads YYEEEE. Trimming pared 10 bases from V and 3 bases from J, leaving 13 bases between. The CDR3 runs 12 residues. The CDR3 region is CASARGDTEAFF. In nucleotides, the CDR3 is TGTGCCTCGGCCCGGGGGGACACTGAAGCTTTCTTT. Using reference TRBV5-6 and TRBJ1-1 for the parts outside the CDR3, the full variable domain is DAGVTQSPTHLIKTRGQQVTLRCSPKSGHDTVSWYQQALGQGPQFIFQYYEEEERQRGNFPDRFSGHQFPNYSSELNVNALLLGDSALYLCASARGDTEAFFGQGTRLTVV.

This chain links TRBV5-6 with TRBJ2-6; TRBD1 agrees at 7 bases. From germline, CDR1 is SGHDT and CDR2 YYEEEE. The junction had 12 bases not matched to a gene; V was cut back by 2 bases and J by 1 base. The CDR3 runs to 19 residues. CDR3 sequence: CASSLFRDRVLSGANVLTF. The DNA of the CDR3 is TGTGCCAGCAGCTTATTCCGAGACAGGGTCCTTTCTGGGGCCAACGTCCTGACTTTC. The full variable domain, its missing parts supplied by reference TRBV5-6 and TRBJ2-6, is DAGVTQSPTHLIKTRGQQVTLRCSPKSGHDTVSWYQQALGQGPQFIFQYYEEEERQRGNFPDRFSGHQFPNYSSELNVNALLLGDSALYLCASSLFRDRVLSGANVLTFGAGSRLTVL.

This sequence joins TRBV5-1 and TRBJ1-1; D is possibly TRBD1 (5 bases). V was pared by 0 bases and J by 1 base, with 7 bases between. Germline CDR1 reads SGHRS; CDR2 reads YFSETQ. The CDR3 loop spans 14 amino acids. Here the CDR3 reads CASSLDTGNTEAFF. Here the CDR3 DNA reads TGCGCCAGCAGCTTGGATACAGGGAACACTGAAGCTTTCTTT.

V gene TRBV9 combines with J gene TRBJ2-2, with TRBD1 identical over 7 bases. The V and J ends lost 0 bases and 6 bases, in that order; junction bases with no gene match: 2. CDR3 length equals 14 residues. Germline CDR1 is SGDLS and CDR2 is YYNGEE. The CDR3 DNA follows: TGTGCCAGCAGCGTAGTAGGGGGCGCCGGGGAGCTGTTTTTT. This gives the protein CASSVVGGAGELFF.

The genes are TRBV18 and TRBJ2-1; TRBD1 agrees at 9 bases. The CDR3 totals 14 residues. V trimming: 4 bases; J trimming: 9 bases; junction bases outside the gene matches: 7. Germline V gene sequence: CDR1 KGHSH, CDR2 LQKENI. The CDR3 sequence is CASSLGQGRSEQFF. The CDR3 bases are TGTGCCAGCTCACTAGGACAGGGGCGGAGTGAGCAGTTCTTC.

The rearrangement uses TRBV5-6 and TRBJ2-2, with D maybe TRBD2 (7 bases). Looked up from germline, CDR1 is SGHDT and CDR2 is YYEEEE. The CDR3 is 15 amino acids. Trimming shortened V by 4 bases and J by 9 bases, and 19 bases separated the two germline ends. The CDR3 DNA is TGTGCCAGCAGCCCAAGGGGGGGGGCCCAATGGGAGCTGTTTTTT. Translation gives CASSPRGGAQWELFF.

A single count supports this clone. CDR3 in amino acids: CASKPGGVSPLHF. The DNA for the CDR3 is TGCGCCAGCAAACCAGGGGGAGTTTCACCCCTCCACTTT. The chain combines TRBV4-1 with TRBJ1-6; 7 positions match TRBD1. This CDR3 comprises 13 residues. V lost 7 bases, J lost 9 bases, and 6 bases stayed unmatched. CDR1 is MGHRA and CDR2 is YSYEKL in the germline V gene.

V is TRBV7-6 and J is TRBJ2-5, with 9 bases fitting TRBD1. The length of the CDR3 is 14 residues. The V and J ends lost 5 bases and 7 bases, in that order; junction bases with no gene match: 8. Germline CDR1 SGHVS, CDR2 FNYEAQ. CDR3 loop: CASSRDRADRTQYF. CDR3 DNA sequence: TGTGCCAGCAGCCGGGACAGGGCCGATAGGACCCAGTACTTC. The full variable domain, completed using reference TRBV7-6 and TRBJ2-5, is GAGVSQSPRYKVTKRGQDVALRCDPISGHVSLYWYRQALGQGPEFLTYFNYEAQQDKSGLPNDRFSAERPEGSISTLTIQRTEQRDSAMYRCASSRDRADRTQYFGPGTRLLVL.

This clone was picked up one time. The J gene is TRBJ2-3, the V gene TRBV11-2; 7 bases line up with TRBD2. The germline V gene encodes CDR1 SGHAT and CDR2 FQNNGV. The CDR3 covers 16 residues. Trimming removed 1 base from V and 4 bases from J; junction bases left unmatched: 8. The CDR3 sequence: CASSLVPYGGSDTQYF. The CDR3 region has the DNA TGTGCCAGCAGCTTAGTCCCCTACGGGGGGTCAGATACGCAGTATTTT.

The chain employs TRBV28 and TRBJ2-3; possibly TRBD1 for D (5 bases). Trimming removed 5 bases from V and 5 bases from J, with 26 bases in between. In germline, CDR1 is MDHEN, CDR2 SYDVKM. This CDR3 has 18 amino acids. CDR3 coding DNA: TGTGCCAGCAGTCTGGGGCGAAAGGGCGCCAGAGTCGGAGATACGCAGTATTTT. Protein product: CASSLGRKGARVGDTQYF.

V usage is TRBV14 and J usage is TRBJ1-1, with a weak D call TRBD1 (5 bases). CDR3 length: 11 amino acids. Germline values: CDR1 SGHDN, CDR2 FVKESK. V lost 6 bases and J lost 7, with 9 bases in between. This CDR3 is CASRNQGEAFF. DNA of the CDR3: TGTGCCAGCAGGAATCAGGGTGAAGCTTTCTTT. The full variable domain, in which reference TRBV14 and TRBJ1-1 provide the parts outside the CDR3, is EAGVTQFPSHSVIEKGQTVTLRCDPISGHDNLYWYRRVMGKEIKFLLHFVKESKQDESGMPNNRFLAERTGGTYSTLKVQPAELEDSGVYFCASRNQGEAFFGQGTRLTVV.

The chain recombines TRBV4-3 with TRBJ2-7, with D possibly being TRBD1 (7 bases). Looked up from germline, CDR1 is LGHNA and CDR2 is YSLEER. The V and J ends lost 3 bases and 2 bases respectively, with 17 bases between them. This CDR3 has 16 amino acids. CDR3 amino acids: CASSQGAGQSAYEQYF. Written as DNA, the CDR3 is TGCGCCAGCAGCCAGGGGGCGGGACAGTCTGCCTACGAGCAGTACTTC.

The chain uses TRBV7-9 and TRBJ1-6; the match to TRBD1 covers 7 bases. V lost 2 bases, J lost 7 bases, and 5 bases stayed unmatched. This CDR3 contains 15 residues. Germline CDR1 is SEHNR and CDR2 is FQNEAQ (reference sequence). CDR3 region: CASSLFGTENSPLHF. The CDR3 coding sequence is TGTGCCAGCAGCTTATTTGGGACAGAGAATTCACCCCTCCACTTT. Together with reference TRBV7-9 and TRBJ1-6, the CDR3 gives the full variable domain: DTGVSQNPRHKITKRGQNVTFRCDPISEHNRLYWYRQTLGQGPEFLTYFQNEAQLEKSRLLSDRFSAERPKGSFSTLEIQRTEQGDSAMYLCASSLFGTENSPLHFGNGTRLTVT.

This sequence joins TRBV19 and TRBJ2-2, with 11 bases aligning to TRBD2. Trimming at V came to 6 bases and at J to 5 bases, leaving 8 bases not matched to a gene. CDR1 LNHDA and CDR2 SQIVND come from the germline V gene (reference sequence). CDR3 length equals 16 residues. CDR3 sequence: CASSTSGGGRTGELFF. CDR3 DNA: TGTGCCAGTAGCACTAGCGGGGGCGGTAGAACCGGGGAGCTGTTTTTT.

This CDR3 is CASSESPSSVHNEQFF. As DNA, the CDR3 is TGCGCCAGCAGTGAGTCCCCTTCTAGCGTCCACAATGAGCAGTTCTTC. The gene calls are TRBV10-1 and TRBJ2-1; D is possibly TRBD2 (6 bases). CDR3 length equals 16 residues. V lost 0 bases and J lost 5, with 14 bases in between. Looked up from germline, CDR1 is WNHNN and CDR2 is SYGVQD (reference sequence).

The chain carries TRBV29-1 and TRBJ1-2; 9 positions agree with TRBD1. In germline, CDR1 is SQVTM, CDR2 ANQGSEA. This CDR3 is 14 amino acids long. The V and J ends lost 5 bases and 2 bases, in that order; junction bases with no gene match: 6. CDR3 nucleotides: TGCAGCGTTTCGGGACAGGGATTCAACTATGGCTACACCTTC. Encoded protein: CSVSGQGFNYGYTF.

The V gene is TRBV18, the J gene TRBJ1-6; possibly TRBD1 for D (5 bases). This CDR3 contains 15 residues. Trimming took off 3 bases at V and 9 bases at J, with 15 bases between the two ends. Germline V gene data show CDR1 as KGHSH and CDR2 as LQKENI. CDR3 sequence: CASSPSKQGLSPLHF. In DNA form, the CDR3 reads TGTGCCAGCTCACCGTCCAAGCAGGGTCTTTCACCCCTCCACTTT.

The chain employs TRBV14 and TRBJ2-1; D is perhaps TRBD2 (5 bases). V was shortened by 0 bases and J by 4 bases, with 13 bases between the two germline ends. The CDR3 length is 16 residues. Per germline, CDR1 SGHDN and CDR2 FVKESK. The CDR3 region has the DNA TGTGCCAGCAGCCAAGATGGAGGTCTCTTGTACAATGAGCAGTTCTTC. Protein product: CASSQDGGLLYNEQFF.

The rearrangement links TRBV7-9 to TRBJ2-1; no clear D gene. The germline gives CDR1 SEHNR, CDR2 FQNEAQ (reference sequence). The CDR3 runs 12 residues. V lost 6 bases to trimming and J lost 9 bases, with 12 bases between them. CDR3 sequence reads: CASSPTAGEQFF. Written as DNA, the CDR3 is TGTGCCAGCAGTCCCACCGCAGGTGAGCAGTTCTTC.